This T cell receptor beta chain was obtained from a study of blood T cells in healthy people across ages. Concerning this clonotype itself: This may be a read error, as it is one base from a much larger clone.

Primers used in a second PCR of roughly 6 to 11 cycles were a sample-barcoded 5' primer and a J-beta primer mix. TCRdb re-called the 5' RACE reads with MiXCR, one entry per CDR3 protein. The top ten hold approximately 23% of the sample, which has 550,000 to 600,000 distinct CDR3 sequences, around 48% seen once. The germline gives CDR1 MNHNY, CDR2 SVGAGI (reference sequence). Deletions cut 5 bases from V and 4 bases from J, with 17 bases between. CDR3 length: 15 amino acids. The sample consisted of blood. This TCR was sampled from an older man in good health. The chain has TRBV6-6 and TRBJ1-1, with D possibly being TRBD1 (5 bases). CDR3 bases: TGTGCCAGCAGTCCGTCCCGGGTCAGGGTCACTGAAGCTTTCTTT. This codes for CASSPSRVRVTEAFF.